The clone carrying this TCR beta chain was counted between two and nine times. The V gene end was trimmed by 5 bases and the J gene end by 3 bases; junction bases not matched to a gene: 5. This CDR3 region has 15 residues. CDR1 MNHEY and CDR2 SMNVEV come from the germline V gene (reference sequence). Using its own MiXCR run on the PCR reads, TCRdb lists one record per CDR3 protein. The repertoire holds approximately 590,000 distinct CDR3 sequences, with around 25% as singletons. This entry is derived from a study of molecular identifiers for immune sequencing clone quantification. Libraries from naive CD8 cells were generated from approximately 20,000 to 1,000,000 sorted cells (with 10%, 30% or 50% RNA).

The TCR sequence derives from a human donor in good health. Some libraries in this study had Jurkat cell RNA spiked in. Source material: naive CD8+ T cells from blood, with Jurkat cell RNA spiked in. Stated subset: FACS-sorted CD8+CD4-CCR7+CD45RA+ naive T cells. V gene TRBV27 combines with J gene TRBJ2-7; 12 bases align to TRBD1. CDR3 region: CASSAGTGGIYEQYF. The CDR3 DNA is TGTGCCAGCAGTGCAGGGACAGGGGGCATCTACGAGCAGTACTTC.